This T cell receptor beta chain came from a study of blood T cell repertoires in COVID-19. Method: immunoSEQ multiplex PCR; TCRdb's copy keeps in-frame clones and lacks some. The table lists 250,000 to 300,000 clones, roughly nine tenths of them singletons. Germline-derived CDR1 and CDR2 are SNHLY and FYNNEI. Trimming removed 2 bases from V and 9 bases from J, with 17 bases in between. This CDR3 comprises 15 residues. The material sequenced was PBMCs or T cells enriched from blood (not recorded which). The receptor comes from a woman aged 55-70 years who had recovered from COVID-19. This chain links TRBV2 with TRBJ2-1, with TRBD2 as a possible D gene (6 bases). DNA of the CDR3: TGTGCCAGCAGTGAAACGGGGGTTGGGATCGGTGAGCAGTTCTTC. It codes for CASSETGVGIGEQFF. Filled out from reference TRBV2 and TRBJ2-1, the complete variable domain reads EPEVTQTPSHQVTQMGQEVILRCVPISNHLYFYWYRQILGQKVEFLVSFYNNEISEKSEIFDDQFSVERPDGSNFTLKIRSTKLEDSAMYFCASSETGVGIGEQFFGPGTRLTVL.